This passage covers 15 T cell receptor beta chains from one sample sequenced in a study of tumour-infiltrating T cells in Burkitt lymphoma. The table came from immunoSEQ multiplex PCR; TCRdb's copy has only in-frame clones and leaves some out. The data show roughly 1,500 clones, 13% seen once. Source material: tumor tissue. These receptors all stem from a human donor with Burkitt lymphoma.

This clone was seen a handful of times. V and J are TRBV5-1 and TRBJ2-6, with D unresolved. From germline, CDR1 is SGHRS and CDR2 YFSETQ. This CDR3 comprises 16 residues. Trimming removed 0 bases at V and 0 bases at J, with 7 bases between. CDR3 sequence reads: CASSLGWTSGANVLTF. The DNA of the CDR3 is TGCGCCAGCAGCTTGGGGTGGACCTCTGGGGCCAACGTCCTGACTTTC. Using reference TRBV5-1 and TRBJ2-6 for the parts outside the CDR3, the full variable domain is KAGVTQTPRYLIKTRGQQVTLSCSPISGHRSVSWYQQTPGQGLQFLFEYFSETQRNKGNFPGRFSGRQFSNSRSEMNVSTLELGDSALYLCASSLGWTSGANVLTFGAGSRLTVL.

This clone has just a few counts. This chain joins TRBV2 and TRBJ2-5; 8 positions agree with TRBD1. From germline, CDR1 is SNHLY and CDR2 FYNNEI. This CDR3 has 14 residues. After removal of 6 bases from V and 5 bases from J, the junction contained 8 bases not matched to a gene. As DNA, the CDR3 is TGTGCCAGCAGGGTCCCGAGACAGGGGGAGACCCAGTACTTC. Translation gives CASRVPRQGETQYF.

The CDR3 nucleotides are TGTGCCAGCAGCTTAGGAGCGGGGGCCTACGAGCAGTACTTC. It yields the protein CASSLGAGAYEQYF. The chain carries TRBV5-4 and TRBJ2-7; 8 bases match TRBD2. V shed 2 bases, J shed 2 bases, and the junction held 3 bases outside the gene matches. The CDR3 spans 14 residues. Germline CDR1 SGHNT, CDR2 YYREEE (reference sequence). Looking up the rest from reference TRBV5-4 and TRBJ2-7 gives the full variable domain: ETGVTQSPTHLIKTRGQQVTLRCSSQSGHNTVSWYQQALGQGPQFIFQYYREEENGRGNFPPRFSGLQFPNYSSELNVNALELDDSALYLCASSLGAGAYEQYFGPGTRLTVT.

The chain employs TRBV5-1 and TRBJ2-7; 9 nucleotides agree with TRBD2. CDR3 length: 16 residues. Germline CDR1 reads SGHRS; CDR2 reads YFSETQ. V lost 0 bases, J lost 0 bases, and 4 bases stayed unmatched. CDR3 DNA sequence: TGCGCCAGCAGCTTGGCAAGCGGGGGGCCCTCCTACGAGCAGTACTTC. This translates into CASSLASGGPSYEQYF.

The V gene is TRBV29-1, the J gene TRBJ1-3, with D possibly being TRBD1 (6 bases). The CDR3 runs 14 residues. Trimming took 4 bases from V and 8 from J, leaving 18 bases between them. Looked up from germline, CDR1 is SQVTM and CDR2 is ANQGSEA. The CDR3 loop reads CSVAGYRERDTIYF. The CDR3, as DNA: TGCAGCGTTGCGGGGTACAGGGAAAGAGACACCATATATTTT.

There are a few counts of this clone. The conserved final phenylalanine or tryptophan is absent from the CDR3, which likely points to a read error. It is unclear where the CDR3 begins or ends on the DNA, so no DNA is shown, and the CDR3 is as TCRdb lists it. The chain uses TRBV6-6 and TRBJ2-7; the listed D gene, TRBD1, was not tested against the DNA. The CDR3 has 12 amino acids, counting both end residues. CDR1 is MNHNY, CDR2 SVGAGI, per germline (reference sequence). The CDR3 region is CASSYSRTAWVY.

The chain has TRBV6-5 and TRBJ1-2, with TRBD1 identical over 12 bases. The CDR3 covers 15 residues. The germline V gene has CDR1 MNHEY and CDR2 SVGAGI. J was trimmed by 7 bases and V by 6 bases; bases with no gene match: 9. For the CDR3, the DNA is TGTGCCAGCAGCCCCGGGACAGGGGGCTCAGGTGGCTACACCTTC. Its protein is CASSPGTGGSGGYTF.

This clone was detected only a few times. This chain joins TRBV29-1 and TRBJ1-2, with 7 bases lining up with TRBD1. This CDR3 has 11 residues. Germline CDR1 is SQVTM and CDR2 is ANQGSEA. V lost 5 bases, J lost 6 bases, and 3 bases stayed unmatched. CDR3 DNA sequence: TGCAGCGTTTTTACAGGGGATGGCTACACCTTC. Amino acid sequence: CSVFTGDGYTF.

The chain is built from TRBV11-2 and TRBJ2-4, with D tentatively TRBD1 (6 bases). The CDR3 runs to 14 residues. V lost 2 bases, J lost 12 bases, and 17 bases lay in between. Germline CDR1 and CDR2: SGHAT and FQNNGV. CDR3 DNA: TGTGCCAGCAGCTTAACGACAGGTGGAGAGAGTCAGTACTTC. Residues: CASSLTTGGESQYF. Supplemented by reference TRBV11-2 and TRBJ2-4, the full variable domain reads EAGVAQSPRYKIIEKRQSVAFWCNPISGHATLYWYQQILGQGPKLLIQFQNNGVVDDSQLPKDRFSAERLKGVDSTLKIQPAKLEDSAVYLCASSLTTGGESQYFGAGTRLSVL.

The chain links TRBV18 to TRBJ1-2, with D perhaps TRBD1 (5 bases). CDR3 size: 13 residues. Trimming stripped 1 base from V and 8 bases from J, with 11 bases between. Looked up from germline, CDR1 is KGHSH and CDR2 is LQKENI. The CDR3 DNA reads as TGTGCCAGCTCACCACGAGGGACCTACGGCTACACCTTC. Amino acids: CASSPRGTYGYTF.

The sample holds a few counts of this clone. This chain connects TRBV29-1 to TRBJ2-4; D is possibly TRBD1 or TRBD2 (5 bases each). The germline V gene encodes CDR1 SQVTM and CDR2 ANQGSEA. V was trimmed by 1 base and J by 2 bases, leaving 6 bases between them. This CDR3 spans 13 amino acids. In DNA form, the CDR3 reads TGCAGCGTTGAAGGGGGGACCAAAAACATTCAGTACTTC. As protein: CSVEGGTKNIQYF. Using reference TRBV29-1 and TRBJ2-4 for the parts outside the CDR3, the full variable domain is SAVISQKPSRDICQRGTSLTIQCQVDSQVTMMFWYRQQPGQSLTLIATANQGSEATYESGFVIDKFPISRPNLTFSTLTVSNMSPEDSSIYLCSVEGGTKNIQYFGAGTRLSVL.

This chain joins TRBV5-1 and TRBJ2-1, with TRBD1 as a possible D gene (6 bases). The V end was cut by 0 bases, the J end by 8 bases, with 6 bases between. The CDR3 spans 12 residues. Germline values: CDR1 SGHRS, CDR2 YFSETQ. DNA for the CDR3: TGCGCCAGCAGCTTGGAGGGGGATGAGCAGTTCTTC. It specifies CASSLEGDEQFF. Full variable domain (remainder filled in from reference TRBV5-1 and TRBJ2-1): KAGVTQTPRYLIKTRGQQVTLSCSPISGHRSVSWYQQTPGQGLQFLFEYFSETQRNKGNFPGRFSGRQFSNSRSEMNVSTLELGDSALYLCASSLEGDEQFFGPGTRLTVL.

The DNA of the CDR3 is TGTGCCAGCAGCCCTGGAGGTGGCAGTCGGCGCGATGGCTACACCTTC. It specifies CASSPGGGSRRDGYTF. The chain is built from TRBV2 and TRBJ1-2, with D uncertain. This CDR3 is built from 16 residues. Trimming cost V 6 bases and J 6 bases, with 23 bases left between them. Germline CDR1 and CDR2: SNHLY and FYNNEI.

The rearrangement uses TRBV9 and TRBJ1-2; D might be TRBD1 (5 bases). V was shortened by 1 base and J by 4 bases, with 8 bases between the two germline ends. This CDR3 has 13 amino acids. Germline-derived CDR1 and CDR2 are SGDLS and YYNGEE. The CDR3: CASSVWGFYGYTF. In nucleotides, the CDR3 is TGTGCCAGCAGCGTATGGGGGTTCTATGGCTACACCTTC.

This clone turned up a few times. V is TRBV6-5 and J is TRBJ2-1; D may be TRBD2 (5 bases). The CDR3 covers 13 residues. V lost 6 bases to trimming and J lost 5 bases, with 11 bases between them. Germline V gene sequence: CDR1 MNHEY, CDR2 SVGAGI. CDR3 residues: CASRPQLDNEQFF. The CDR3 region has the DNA TGTGCCAGCAGACCTCAACTAGACAATGAGCAGTTCTTC.